There are many counts of the clone carrying this T cell receptor beta chain. Antigen: not known. This sample stems from a study of CD8 T cells in ankylosing spondylitis. The germline V gene encodes CDR1 SGHRS and CDR2 YFSETQ. The ends lost 3 bases at V and 2 bases at J; junction bases unmatched: 6. This CDR3 comprises 16 residues. Via MiXCR, TCRdb re-called the 5' RACE reads, giving one row per CDR3 protein. The sample has 50,000 to 70,000 distinct CDR3 sequences; 6.2% are singletons. General study points: Disease-linked clones proved CD8+ and comparatively uncommon in peripheral blood.

The TCR comes from a male donor with ankylosing spondylitis. Input material: synovial fluid, either unsorted or a sorted T cell fraction (not recorded which). The gene calls are TRBV5-1 and TRBJ2-1, with 9 bases aligning to TRBD1. The CDR3 reads CASSWGQGIPYNEQFF. The CDR3 bases are TGCGCCAGCAGCTGGGGACAGGGTATACCCTACAATGAGCAGTTCTTC.